This TCR beta chain is from a study of memory CD8 T cells in hepatitis C reinfection. About the study: Samples before reinfection came 55 to 20 weeks prior to detection.

This CDR3 is built from 16 residues. Germline CDR1 and CDR2: MNHEY and SVGAGI. Trimming left V 2 bases short and J 4 bases short, with 18 bases between. Specified time point: pre-reinfection, 55 to 20 weeks before reinfection detection. The sorted cells went straight to TCR sequencing with no prior in vitro expansion. Here immunoSEQ multiplex PCR was the method, and the copy in TCRdb shows in-frame clones only, minus some. This table has 50,000 or so clones, just under 90% appearing once. Material: naive CD8+ T cells sorted from blood. This clonotype was sampled from a man between 18 and 29 years old with hepatitis C virus infection. V usage is TRBV6-5 and J usage is TRBJ2-7, with D perhaps TRBD2 (5 bases). CDR3 DNA: TGTGCCAGCAGTTACCCGAGGCGAGGGTCTGGGTACGAGCAGTACTTC. Amino acids: CASSYPRRGSGYEQYF.